Listed below are T cell receptor beta chains from one sample, sequenced in a study of human T cells and chemical hapten exposure. TCRdb re-called the RACE reads through MiXCR, storing one row per CDR3 protein. This sample has around 360,000 distinct CDR3 sequences; about 6.3% occur once, and the top ten carry 5% to 6%. Sequenced here: whole blood, sampled in connection with sensitization to the hapten diphenylcyclopropenone (DPC). The source of these receptors is a woman aged 18-35 years with alopecia areata. Some clones in this sample may be carry-over from other donors' samples. Each CDR3 is given with its conserved first and last residue. Fields, in order: J gene, clone size, D gene, V gene, CDR3 protein, CDR3 DNA. D genes are given only for firm matches. Clone size appears in some rows only: once, few, many, or a class for an expanded clone.

TRBJ1-1 | many | TRBD1 | TRBV6-1 | CASSEGGWQGAAFF | TGTGCCAGCAGTGAAGGGGGGTGGCAGGGGGCAGCTTTCTTT
TRBJ2-7 | many | NA | TRBV5-6 | CASSLGYPGPYEQYF | TGTGCCAGCAGCCTGGGTTATCCAGGCCCCTACGAGCAGTACTTC
TRBJ1-2 | few | NA | TRBV7-9 | CASSSSGSNYGYTF | TGTGCCAGCAGCTCTTCCGGCAGTAACTATGGCTACACCTTC
TRBJ1-1 | few | NA | TRBV9 | CASSVSPLMNTEAFF | TGTGCCAGCAGCGTGAGTCCGCTCATGAACACTGAAGCTTTCTTT
TRBJ1-4 | many | TRBD1 | TRBV27 | CASSSSSGTGPRKLFF | TGTGCCAGCAGTTCCAGTAGTGGGACAGGGCCAAGAAAACTGTTTTTT
TRBJ1-5 | few | NA | TRBV6-5 | CASSRGHTNQPQHF | TGTGCCAGCAGTCGGGGACATACAAATCAGCCCCAGCATTTT
TRBJ2-1 | few | NA | TRBV12-3/TRBV12-4 | CASSLIFRNEQFF | TGTGCCAGCAGTTTAATCTTCCGGAATGAGCAGTTCTTC
TRBJ2-7 | few | TRBD1 | TRBV7-7 | CASSSYRGHEQYF | TGTGCTAGCAGCTCCTACAGGGGACACGAGCAGTACTTC
TRBJ1-6 | few | NA | TRBV2 | CATGKEGYNSPLHF | TGTGCCACCGGAAAAGAGGGGTATAATTCACCCCTCCACTTT
TRBJ1-3 | many | TRBD1 | TRBV29-1 | CSVESGTDSGNTIYF | TGCAGCGTTGAATCCGGGACAGACTCTGGAAACACCATATATTTT
TRBJ1-4 | few | TRBD1 | TRBV20-1 | CSARFQGVANEKLFF | TGCAGTGCTAGATTTCAGGGGGTAGCTAATGAAAAACTGTTTTTT
TRBJ1-1 | NA | TRBD1 | TRBV27 | CASSLKGTGATEAFF | TGTGCCAGCAGTTTGAAAGGGACAGGGGCCACTGAAGCTTTCTTT
TRBJ2-7 | NA | NA | TRBV29-1 | CSVESQGTYEQYF | TGCAGCGTAGAGTCTCAGGGAACCTACGAGCAGTACTTC
TRBJ1-5 | NA | TRBD1 | TRBV24-1 | CATSDDRVYSNQPQHF | TGTGCCACCAGTGATGACAGGGTGTATAGCAATCAGCCCCAGCATTTT
TRBJ1-2 | many | NA | TRBV6-5 | CASSYGTFWSGGYTF | TGTGCCAGCAGTTACGGGACATTCTGGTCAGGTGGCTACACCTTC
TRBJ2-1 | NA | NA | TRBV28 | CASRPYGGLYNEQFF | TGTGCCAGCAGACCTTATGGGGGACTCTACAATGAGCAGTTCTTC
TRBJ2-6 | many | TRBD1 | TRBV27 | CASSPGQGWSPTFSGANVLTF | TGTGCCAGCAGTCCCGGACAGGGGTGGAGCCCCACCTTCTCTGGGGCCAACGTCCTGACTTTC
TRBJ1-2 | few | NA | TRBV28 | CASRDASYGYTF | TGTGCCAGCAGGGACGCGAGCTATGGCTACACCTTC
TRBJ2-1 | NA | TRBD2 | TRBV5-1 | CASSLRGNPLSGAYNEQFF | TGCGCCAGCAGCCTGAGAGGAAACCCACTTAGCGGGGCCTACAATGAGCAGTTCTTC
TRBJ2-5 | NA | NA | TRBV2 | CASSLMPGPQETQYF | TGTGCCAGCAGTTTAATGCCGGGACCTCAAGAGACCCAGTACTTC
TRBJ2-3 | NA | NA | TRBV11-2 | CASSSRGSGTDTQYF | TGTGCCAGCAGCTCGCGAGGTAGCGGCACAGATACGCAGTATTTT
TRBJ1-1 | many | NA | TRBV29-1 | CSVLDRTRTEAFF | TGCAGCGTTCTCGACAGGACCCGGACTGAAGCTTTCTTT
TRBJ1-2 | NA | TRBD1 | TRBV7-6 | CASSRTGGKYGYTF | TGTGCCAGCAGTCGCACAGGGGGCAAGTATGGCTACACCTTC
TRBJ1-1 | NA | TRBD1 | TRBV7-9 | CASSPPGGSEAFF | TGTGCCAGCAGCCCCCCAGGGGGCTCTGAAGCTTTCTTT
TRBJ2-2 | few | NA | TRBV12-3/TRBV12-4 | CASSGSHTPGELFF | TGTGCCAGCAGTGGAAGTCATACTCCCGGGGAGCTGTTTTTT
TRBJ2-4 | few | TRBD1 | TRBV4-2 | CASSQDHRGHEYF | TGTGCCAGCAGCCAAGATCACAGGGGGCATGAGTACTTC
TRBJ2-7 | few | NA | TRBV20-1 | CSAREGVLYEQYF | TGCAGTGCTAGAGAGGGTGTCCTCTACGAGCAGTACTTC
TRBJ2-3 | few | NA | TRBV3-1 | CASSQLQDIQYF | TGTGCCAGCAGCCAACTTCAGGACATCCAGTATTTT
TRBJ1-1 | NA | TRBD1 | TRBV20-1 | CSAASGTDNTEAFF | TGCAGTGCTGCGTCCGGGACAGATAACACTGAAGCTTTCTTT
TRBJ1-5 | many | NA | TRBV5-1 | CASSPTGGLGNQPQHF | TGCGCCAGCAGCCCGACGGGGGGTCTTGGCAATCAGCCCCAGCATTTT
TRBJ2-1 | few | TRBD2 | TRBV27 | CASTPGLAGGNNEQFF | TGTGCCAGCACCCCCGGACTAGCGGGGGGAAACAATGAGCAGTTCTTC
TRBJ2-1 | few | TRBD2 | TRBV7-2 | CASSLAGSGGYNEQFF | TGTGCCAGCAGCTTAGCGGGAAGCGGGGGTTACAATGAGCAGTTCTTC
TRBJ2-1 | many | TRBD2 | TRBV12-3/TRBV12-4 | CASSPPGAGENEQFF | TGTGCCAGCAGTCCACCTGGGGCGGGGGAAAATGAGCAGTTCTTC
TRBJ1-2 | many | NA | TRBV28 | CASSLENRGGYTF | TGTGCCAGCAGTTTGGAGAACCGGGGTGGCTACACCTTC
TRBJ2-2 | few | TRBD1 | TRBV5-1 | CASSLGQGTGELFF | TGCGCCAGCAGCTTGGGACAGGGGACCGGGGAGCTGTTTTTT
TRBJ2-3 | few | TRBD2 | TRBV7-2 | CASSYRPYSGGAKDTQYF | TGTGCCAGCAGCTACCGTCCGTATAGCGGGGGGGCCAAAGATACGCAGTATTTT
TRBJ2-3 | few | TRBD1 | TRBV3-1 | CASSQADRADTQYF | TGTGCCAGCAGCCAGGCTGACAGGGCGGATACGCAGTATTTT
TRBJ1-1 | few | NA | TRBV6-2/TRBV6-3 | CASSYSGSLPEAFF | TGTGCCAGCAGTTACTCGGGGTCGCTGCCTGAAGCTTTCTTT
TRBJ1-4 | many | NA | TRBV9 | CASSPKGWGAEKLFF | TGTGCCAGCAGCCCTAAGGGTTGGGGAGCGGAAAAACTGTTTTTT
TRBJ1-3 | few | NA | TRBV20-1 | CSASPLTASGNTIYF | TGCAGTGCTAGCCCTTTGACAGCCTCTGGAAACACCATATATTTT
TRBJ1-4 | many | NA | TRBV6-1 | CASSPHSSNEKLFF | TGTGCCAGCAGCCCCCACAGTTCTAATGAAAAACTGTTTTTT
TRBJ2-3 | many | NA | TRBV27 | CASREPGGRTDTQYF | TGTGCCAGCAGGGAACCGGGGGGCCGCACAGATACGCAGTATTTT
TRBJ1-2 | NA | NA | TRBV12-3/TRBV12-4 | CASSSHSLRHGYTF | TGTGCCAGCAGTTCTCACTCCCTGAGGCATGGCTACACCTTC
TRBJ2-1 | few | TRBD1 | TRBV18 | CASSLGLPGQGYNEQFF | TGTGCCAGCTCACTAGGACTTCCGGGACAGGGATACAATGAGCAGTTCTTC